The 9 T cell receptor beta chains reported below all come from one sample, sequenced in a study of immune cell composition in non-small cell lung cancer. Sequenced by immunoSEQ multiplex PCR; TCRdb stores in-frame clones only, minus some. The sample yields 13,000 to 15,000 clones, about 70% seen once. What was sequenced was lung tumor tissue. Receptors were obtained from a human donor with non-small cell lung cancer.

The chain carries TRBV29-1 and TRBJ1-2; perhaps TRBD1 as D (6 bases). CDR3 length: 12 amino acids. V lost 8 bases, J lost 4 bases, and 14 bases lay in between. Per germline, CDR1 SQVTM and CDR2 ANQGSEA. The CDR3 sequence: CSTLEGVYGYTF. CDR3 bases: TGCAGCACCCTCGAGGGGGTCTATGGCTACACCTTC.

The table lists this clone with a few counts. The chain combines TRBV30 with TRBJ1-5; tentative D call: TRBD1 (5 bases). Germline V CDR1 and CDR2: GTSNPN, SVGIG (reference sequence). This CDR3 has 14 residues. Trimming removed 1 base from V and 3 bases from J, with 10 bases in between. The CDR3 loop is CAWSATGNNQPQHF. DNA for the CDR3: TGTGCCTGGAGTGCAACAGGAAACAATCAGCCCCAGCATTTT.

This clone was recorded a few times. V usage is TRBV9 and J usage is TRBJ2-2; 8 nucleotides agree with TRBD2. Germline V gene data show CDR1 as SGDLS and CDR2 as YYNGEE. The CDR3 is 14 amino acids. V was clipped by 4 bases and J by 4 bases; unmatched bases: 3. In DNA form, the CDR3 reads TGTGCCAGCAGCCGACGGGGGGGCACCGGGGAGCTGTTTTTT. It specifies CASSRRGGTGELFF.

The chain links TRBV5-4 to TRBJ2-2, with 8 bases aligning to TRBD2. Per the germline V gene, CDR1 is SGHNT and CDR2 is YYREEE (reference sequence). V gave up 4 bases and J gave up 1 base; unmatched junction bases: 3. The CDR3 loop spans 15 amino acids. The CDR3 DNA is TGTGCCAGCAGCCCGCTAGCGGGGAACACCGGGGAGCTGTTTTTT. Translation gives CASSPLAGNTGELFF.

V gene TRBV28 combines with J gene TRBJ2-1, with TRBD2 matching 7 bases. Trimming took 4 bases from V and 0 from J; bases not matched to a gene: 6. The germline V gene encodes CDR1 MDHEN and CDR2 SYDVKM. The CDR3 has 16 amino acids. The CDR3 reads CASSWLAVSSYNEQFF. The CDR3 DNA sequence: TGTGCCAGCAGTTGGCTAGCGGTGAGCTCCTACAATGAGCAGTTCTTC. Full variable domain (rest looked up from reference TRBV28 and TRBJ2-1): DVKVTQSSRYLVKRTGEKVFLECVQDMDHENMFWYRQDPGLGLRLIYFSYDVKMKEKGDIPEGYSVSREKKERFSLILESASTNQTSMYLCASSWLAVSSYNEQFFGPGTRLTVL.

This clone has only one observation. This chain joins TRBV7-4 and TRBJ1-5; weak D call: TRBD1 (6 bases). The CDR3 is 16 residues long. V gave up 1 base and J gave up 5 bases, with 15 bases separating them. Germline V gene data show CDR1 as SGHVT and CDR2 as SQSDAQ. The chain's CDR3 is CASSLGYRARDQPQHF. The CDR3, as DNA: TGTGCCAGCAGCTTAGGGTACAGGGCAAGGGATCAGCCCCAGCATTTT.

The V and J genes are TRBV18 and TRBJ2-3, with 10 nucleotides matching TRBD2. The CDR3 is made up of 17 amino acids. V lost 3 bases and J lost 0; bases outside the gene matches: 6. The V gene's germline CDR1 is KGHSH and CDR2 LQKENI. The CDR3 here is CASSPNALAGSTDTQYF. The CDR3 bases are TGTGCCAGCTCACCGAACGCACTAGCGGGAAGCACAGATACGCAGTATTTT.

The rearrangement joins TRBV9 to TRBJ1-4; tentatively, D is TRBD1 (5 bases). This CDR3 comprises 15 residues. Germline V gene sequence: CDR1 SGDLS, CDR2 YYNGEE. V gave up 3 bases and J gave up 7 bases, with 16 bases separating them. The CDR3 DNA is TGTGCCAGCAGCGAAGTGGGACTTACTGGTGAAAAACTGTTTTTT. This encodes CASSEVGLTGEKLFF. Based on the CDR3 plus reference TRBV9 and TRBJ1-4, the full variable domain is DSGVTQTPKHLITATGQRVTLRCSPRSGDLSVYWYQQSLDQGLQFLIQYYNGEERAKGNILERFSAQQFPDLHSELNLSSLELGDSALYFCASSEVGLTGEKLFFGSGTQLSVL.

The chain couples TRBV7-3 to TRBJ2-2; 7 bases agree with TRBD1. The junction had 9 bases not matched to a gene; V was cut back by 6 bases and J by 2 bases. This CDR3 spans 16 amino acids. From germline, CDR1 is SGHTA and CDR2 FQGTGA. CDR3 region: CASSPNRDRNTGELFF. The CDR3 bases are TGTGCCAGCAGTCCAAACCGGGACAGAAACACCGGGGAGCTGTTTTTT.